The 24 T cell receptor beta chains reported below all come from one sample, sequenced in a study of T cell responses to AZD1222 COVID-19 vaccine. The protocol was immunoSEQ multiplex PCR, while the TCRdb copy is restricted to in-frame clones and leaves out a portion. The sample includes about 45,000 clones, around 80% of them seen just once. This specimen consisted of peripheral blood, obtained on day 0 of AZD1222 vaccination. These receptors all come from an adult in good health.

The rearrangement links TRBV3-1 (or the pseudogene TRBV3-2) to TRBJ1-6; tentatively, D is TRBD1 (6 bases). CDR3 size: 16 residues. V was trimmed by 2 bases and J by 5 bases, leaving 13 bases between them. Germline CDR1 and CDR2: LGHDT and YNNKEL (reference sequence). The chain's CDR3 is CASSQKATGNNSPLHF. CDR3 in DNA: TGTGCCAGCAGCCAAAAAGCTACAGGGAATAATTCACCCCTCCACTTT.

This clone occurred a few times. Other DNA variants within this sample encode the same CDR3. This chain links TRBV9 with TRBJ1-3; TRBD1 matches at 12 bases. Trimming cost V 4 bases and J 0 bases; bases outside gene matches: 5. The germline V gene has CDR1 SGDLS and CDR2 YYNGEE. This CDR3 is 17 amino acids long. The CDR3 sequence: CASSLGTGGNSGNTIYF. In DNA, the CDR3 is TGTGCCAGCAGCCTAGGGACAGGGGGCAACTCTGGAAACACCATATATTTT.

The chain joins TRBV7-9 to TRBJ2-4, with TRBD2 as a possible D gene (6 bases). Germline CDR1 is SEHNR and CDR2 is FQNEAQ (reference sequence). V was cut by 4 bases and J by 1 base, with 8 bases left in between. The CDR3 is made up of 14 amino acids. CDR3 region: CASSSTSAKNIQYF. For the CDR3, the DNA is TGTGCCAGCAGCTCTACTAGCGCCAAAAACATTCAGTACTTC. Based on the CDR3 plus reference TRBV7-9 and TRBJ2-4, the full variable domain is DTGVSQNPRHKITKRGQNVTFRCDPISEHNRLYWYRQTLGQGPEFLTYFQNEAQLEKSRLLSDRFSAERPKGSFSTLEIQRTEQGDSAMYLCASSSTSAKNIQYFGAGTRLSVL.

The chain links TRBV19 to TRBJ2-3; 7 nucleotides line up with TRBD1. CDR3 length equals 15 residues. CDR1 LNHDA and CDR2 SQIVND come from the germline V gene (reference sequence). Losses at the gene ends were 7 bases for V and 2 bases for J; bases not matched to a gene: 9. CDR3 sequence reads: CASMGMGQNTDTQYF. The CDR3 nucleotides are TGTGCCAGTATGGGTATGGGACAGAACACAGATACGCAGTATTTT.

This chain links TRBV7-9 with TRBJ2-7; 8 bases line up with TRBD1. J lost 3 bases, V lost 5 bases, and 6 bases had no gene match. This CDR3 is built from 14 residues. Germline V gene lookup returns CDR1 SEHNR and CDR2 FQNEAQ (reference sequence). Here the CDR3 DNA reads TGTGCCAGCAGCCCCGCAACAGGGGGCTACGAGCAGTACTTC. This sequence encodes CASSPATGGYEQYF.

This chain connects TRBV18 to TRBJ1-2; tentative D call: TRBD1 (5 bases). From germline, CDR1 is KGHSH and CDR2 LQKENI. Trimming removed 2 bases at V and 8 bases at J, with 15 bases between. This CDR3 spans 14 amino acids. For the CDR3, the DNA is TGTGCCAGCTCACCAGGCCCAGGGCTAGGGGGCTACACCTTC. Its protein is CASSPGPGLGGYTF.

The CDR3 region is CASSDRDGDTQYF. The CDR3 DNA follows: TGTGCCAGCAGTGATAGGGATGGAGATACGCAGTATTTT. This sequence joins TRBV6-1 and TRBJ2-3; D remains ambiguous. The V gene lost 3 bases and the J gene lost 5 bases, with 9 bases spanning the gap. CDR3 length: 13 amino acids. Germline V gene sequence: CDR1 MNHNS, CDR2 SASEGT.

V and J are TRBV11-3 and TRBJ2-7; 7 nucleotides align to TRBD1. J was trimmed by 3 bases and V by 1 base; bases with no gene match: 6. The CDR3 extends over 15 amino acids. Germline V gene lookup returns CDR1 SGHNT and CDR2 YENEEA. The CDR3 bases are TGTGCCAGCAGCTTAGTTCGTGGACAGGTCTACGAGCAGTACTTC. Translating it yields CASSLVRGQVYEQYF.

The V call is TRBV6-1, the J call TRBJ1-6; D is unclear. CDR3 length: 15 amino acids. CDR1 and CDR2 (germline): MNHNS, SASEGT. The V end lost 1 base, the J end lost 3 bases, and 7 bases lay between the germline ends. The CDR3 DNA sequence: TGTGCCAGCAGTGAAGGTCGGGTCTATAATTCACCCCTCCACTTT. Amino acids: CASSEGRVYNSPLHF.

J is TRBJ2-5 and V is TRBV25-1; TRBD2 might be the D (6 bases). Germline V gene sequence: CDR1 MGHDK, CDR2 SYGVNS. CDR3 length: 14 amino acids. Trimming shortened V by 2 bases and J by 9 bases, and 16 bases separated the two germline ends. The CDR3: CASSEMIGERAQYF. CDR3 DNA sequence: TGTGCCAGCAGTGAAATGATAGGGGAGCGGGCCCAGTACTTC.

The CDR3 loop is CASSLREPPLDEQFF. CDR3 nucleotide sequence: TGTGCCAGCAGTCTCCGGGAGCCCCCCCTGGATGAGCAGTTCTTC. The rearrangement links TRBV2 to TRBJ2-1; D possibly corresponds to TRBD2 (6 bases). Trimming removed 5 bases from V and 8 bases from J, with 19 bases in between. The CDR3 has 15 amino acids. Germline assignment: CDR1 SNHLY and CDR2 FYNNEI.

The rearrangement joins TRBV5-1 to TRBJ2-5; D ambiguous. Per germline, CDR1 SGHRS and CDR2 YFSETQ. The CDR3 runs 13 residues. V dropped 0 bases and J dropped 5 bases, with 8 bases sitting between them. This CDR3 reads CASSLVPLETQYF. DNA of the CDR3: TGCGCCAGCAGCTTGGTTCCCCTGGAGACCCAGTACTTC.

By proportion, this clone is medium-sized. The chain recombines TRBV7-9 with TRBJ2-7; D gene ambiguous. Trimming removed 4 bases at V and 6 bases at J, with 19 bases between. Germline V CDR1 and CDR2: SEHNR, FQNEAQ (reference sequence). The CDR3 consists of 15 residues. CDR3 sequence reads: CASSSRRPDMGEQYF. The CDR3 DNA is TGTGCCAGCAGCTCGCGTAGGCCGGATATGGGCGAGCAGTACTTC.

The chain has TRBV9 and TRBJ1-6; D remains unclear. The CDR3 totals 15 residues. V lost 4 bases to trimming and J lost 11 bases, with 19 bases between them. Germline V lookup: CDR1 SGDLS, CDR2 YYNGEE. CDR3 DNA sequence: TGTGCCAGCAGCCCCCGCCAAACTGGAGATCCACCCCTCCACTTT. It yields the protein CASSPRQTGDPPLHF.

The rearrangement joins TRBV7-2 to TRBJ1-2, with TRBD1 as a possible D gene (6 bases). This CDR3 spans 12 amino acids. Trimming shortened V by 5 bases and J by 8 bases, and 12 bases separated the two germline ends. The germline CDR1 and CDR2 sequences are SGHTA and FQGNSA. The CDR3 bases are TGTGCCAGCAGCCTGAACCAGGGGGGCTACACCTTC. Protein: CASSLNQGGYTF.

This clone has more than one count but fewer than ten. The chain carries TRBV2 and TRBJ1-2; no reliable D call. The CDR3 extends over 14 amino acids. CDR1 and CDR2 (germline): SNHLY, FYNNEI. Trimming took off 0 bases at V and 0 bases at J, with 5 bases between the two ends. In DNA form, the CDR3 reads TGTGCCAGCAGTGAAGCTATGACTAACTATGGCTACACCTTC. The encoded protein is CASSEAMTNYGYTF.

The chain couples TRBV24-1 to TRBJ1-5, with D perhaps TRBD1 (5 bases). CDR1 KGHDR and CDR2 SFDVKD come from the germline V gene. V lost 3 bases to trimming and J lost 1 base, with 9 bases between them. The length of the CDR3 is 15 residues. DNA of the CDR3: TGTGCCACCAGTGATAGGGGTGGGAGCAATCAGCCCCAGCATTTT. It codes for CATSDRGGSNQPQHF.

This clone was seen only a few times. The chain uses TRBV28 and TRBJ1-6; TRBD1 agrees at 7 bases. Trimming at V came to 4 bases and at J to 6 bases, leaving 12 bases not matched to a gene. Germline-derived CDR1 and CDR2 are MDHEN and SYDVKM. The CDR3 is 17 residues long. The CDR3 spells CASSSLTGSLANSPLHF. The CDR3 nucleotides read TGTGCCAGCAGTTCCCTGACAGGGTCCCTTGCTAATTCACCCCTCCACTTT.

This clone appeared once. This chain connects TRBV11-2 to TRBJ1-2, with D perhaps TRBD1 (6 bases). Trimming cost V 5 bases and J 8 bases, with 18 bases left between them. The CDR3 consists of 14 residues. Germline V gene data show CDR1 as SGHAT and CDR2 as FQNNGV. The CDR3 region is CASSAGRGALGYTF. In DNA, the CDR3 is TGTGCCAGCAGCGCTGGGCGGGGGGCGCTGGGCTACACCTTC.

The chain has TRBV14 and TRBJ2-1; TRBD2 agrees at 7 bases. CDR3 size: 15 residues. Losses at the gene ends were 4 bases for V and 9 bases for J; bases not matched to a gene: 12. Per germline, CDR1 SGHDN and CDR2 FVKESK. The CDR3 nucleotides are TGTGCCAGCAGCCTGGCGGGGGTCCTTTGGGGTGAGCAGTTCTTC. Its translation is CASSLAGVLWGEQFF.

The genes are TRBV5-4 and TRBJ2-5, with 11 nucleotides matching TRBD1. The CDR3 length is 16 residues. Trimming removed 4 bases from V and 1 base from J; junction bases left unmatched: 6. Germline V gene data show CDR1 as SGHNT and CDR2 as YYREEE (reference sequence). The CDR3 reads CASSPGQGAFQETQYF. CDR3 DNA sequence: TGTGCCAGCAGCCCAGGACAGGGGGCGTTCCAAGAGACCCAGTACTTC.

The chain recombines TRBV5-1 with TRBJ1-6; D uncertain. Trimming left V 0 bases short and J 0 bases short, with 10 bases between. In germline, CDR1 is SGHRS, CDR2 YFSETQ. The CDR3 runs to 17 residues. This CDR3 is CASSLGPASSYNSPLHF. As DNA, the CDR3 is TGCGCCAGCAGCTTGGGGCCGGCCAGCTCCTATAATTCACCCCTCCACTTT.

The rearrangement joins TRBV29-1 to TRBJ1-2; D is uncertain. The V end lost 6 bases, the J end lost 8 bases, and 19 bases lay between the germline ends. Germline V gene lookup returns CDR1 SQVTM and CDR2 ANQGSEA. This CDR3 has 13 amino acids. The CDR3 sequence is CSVAGLLGRGYTF. CDR3 bases: TGCAGCGTGGCAGGTCTACTCGGGAGGGGCTACACCTTC. Full variable domain (rest looked up from reference TRBV29-1 and TRBJ1-2): SAVISQKPSRDICQRGTSLTIQCQVDSQVTMMFWYRQQPGQSLTLIATANQGSEATYESGFVIDKFPISRPNLTFSTLTVSNMSPEDSSIYLCSVAGLLGRGYTFGSGTRLTVV.

This chain connects TRBV6-6 to TRBJ1-3, with D tentatively TRBD1 (5 bases). The germline CDR1 and CDR2 sequences are MNHNY and SVGAGI (reference sequence). This CDR3 has 14 amino acids. V was trimmed by 2 bases and J by 2 bases, leaving 7 bases between them. In DNA form, the CDR3 reads TGTGCCAGCAGTTACGACAGCGCTGGAAACACCATATATTTT. Translating gives CASSYDSAGNTIYF.